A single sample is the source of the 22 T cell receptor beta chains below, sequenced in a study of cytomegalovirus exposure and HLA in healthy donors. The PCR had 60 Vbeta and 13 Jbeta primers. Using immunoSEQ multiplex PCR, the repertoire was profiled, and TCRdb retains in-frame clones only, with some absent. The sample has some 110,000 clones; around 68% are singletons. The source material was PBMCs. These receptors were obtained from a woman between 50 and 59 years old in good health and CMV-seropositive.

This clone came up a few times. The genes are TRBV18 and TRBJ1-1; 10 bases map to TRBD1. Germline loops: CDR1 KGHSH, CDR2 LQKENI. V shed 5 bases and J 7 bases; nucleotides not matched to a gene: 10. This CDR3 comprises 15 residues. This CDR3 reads CASSLVPGQGLEAFF. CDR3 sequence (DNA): TGTGCCAGCTCATTGGTTCCGGGACAGGGGCTTGAAGCTTTCTTT.

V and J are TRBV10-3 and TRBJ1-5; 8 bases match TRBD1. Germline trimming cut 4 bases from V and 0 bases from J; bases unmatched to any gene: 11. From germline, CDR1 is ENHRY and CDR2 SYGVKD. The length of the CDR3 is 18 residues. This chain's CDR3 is CAISGAGGQGASNQPQHF. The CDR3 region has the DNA TGTGCCATCAGTGGAGCAGGGGGCCAAGGAGCTAGCAATCAGCCCCAGCATTTT.

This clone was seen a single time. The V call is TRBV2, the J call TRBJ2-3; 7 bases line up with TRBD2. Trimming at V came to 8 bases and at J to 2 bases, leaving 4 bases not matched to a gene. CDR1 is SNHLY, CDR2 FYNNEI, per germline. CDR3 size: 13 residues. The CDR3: CASGRDFTDTQYF. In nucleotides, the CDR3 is TGTGCCAGCGGGAGGGATTTCACAGATACGCAGTATTTT.

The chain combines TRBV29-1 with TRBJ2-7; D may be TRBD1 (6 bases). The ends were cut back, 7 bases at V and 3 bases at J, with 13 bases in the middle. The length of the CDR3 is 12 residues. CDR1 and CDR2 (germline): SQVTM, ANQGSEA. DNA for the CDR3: TGCAGCGCGGGGCAGGGGAACTACGAGCAGTACTTC. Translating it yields CSAGQGNYEQYF.

The CDR3 sequence is CARSQRTGHSNQPQHF. The CDR3 DNA is TGTGCCAGAAGCCAAAGGACAGGGCATAGCAATCAGCCCCAGCATTTT. V and J are TRBV5-3 and TRBJ1-5; 8 bases align to TRBD1. TRBV5-3 is placed among ORFs of uncertain function. Trimming cost V 4 bases and J 0 bases; bases outside gene matches: 6. The CDR3 has 16 amino acids.

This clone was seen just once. The CDR3 DNA reads TGCGCCAGCAGCCATGCATTAGGGGCCTCTGGAAACACCATATATTTT. This translates into CASSHALGASGNTIYF. The rearrangement links TRBV4-1 to TRBJ1-3; the D gene is possibly TRBD1 (5 bases). Trimming cost V 3 bases and J 0 bases, with 12 bases left between them. The CDR3 has 16 residues. Germline values: CDR1 MGHRA, CDR2 YSYEKL.

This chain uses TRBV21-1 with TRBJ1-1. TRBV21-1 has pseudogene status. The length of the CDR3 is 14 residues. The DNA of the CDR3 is TGTGCCAGCAGCAAACTTCGCGGGAACACTGAAGCTTTCTTT. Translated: CASSKLRGNTEAFF.

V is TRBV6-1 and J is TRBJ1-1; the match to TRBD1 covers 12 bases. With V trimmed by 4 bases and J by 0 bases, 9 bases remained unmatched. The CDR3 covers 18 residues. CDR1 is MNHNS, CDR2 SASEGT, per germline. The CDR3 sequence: CASSGPGQGAALNTEAFF. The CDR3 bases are TGTGCCAGCAGTGGGCCGGGACAGGGGGCGGCTCTGAACACTGAAGCTTTCTTT.

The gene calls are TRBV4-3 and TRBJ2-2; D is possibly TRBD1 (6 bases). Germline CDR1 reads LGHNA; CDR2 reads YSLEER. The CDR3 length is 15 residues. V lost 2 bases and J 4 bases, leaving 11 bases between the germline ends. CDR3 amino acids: CASSQSGEFTGELFF. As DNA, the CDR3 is TGCGCCAGCAGCCAATCAGGGGAATTCACCGGGGAGCTGTTTTTT.

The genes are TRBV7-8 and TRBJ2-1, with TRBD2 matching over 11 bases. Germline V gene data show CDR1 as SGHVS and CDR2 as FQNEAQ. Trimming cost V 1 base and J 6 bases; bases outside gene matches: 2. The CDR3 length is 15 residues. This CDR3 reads CASSLGLAGFNEQFF. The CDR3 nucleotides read TGTGCCAGCAGCTTAGGACTAGCGGGGTTCAATGAGCAGTTCTTC. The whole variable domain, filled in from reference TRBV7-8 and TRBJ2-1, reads GAGVSQSPRYKVAKRGQDVALRCDPISGHVSLFWYQQALGQGPEFLTYFQNEAQLDKSGLPSDRFFAERPEGSVSTLKIQRTQQEDSAVYLCASSLGLAGFNEQFFGPGTRLTVL.

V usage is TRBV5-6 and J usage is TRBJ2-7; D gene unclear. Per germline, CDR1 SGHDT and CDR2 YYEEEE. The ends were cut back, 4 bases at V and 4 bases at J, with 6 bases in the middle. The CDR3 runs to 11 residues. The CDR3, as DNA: TGTGCCAGCAGCCACTCGTACGAGCAGTACTTC. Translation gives CASSHSYEQYF.

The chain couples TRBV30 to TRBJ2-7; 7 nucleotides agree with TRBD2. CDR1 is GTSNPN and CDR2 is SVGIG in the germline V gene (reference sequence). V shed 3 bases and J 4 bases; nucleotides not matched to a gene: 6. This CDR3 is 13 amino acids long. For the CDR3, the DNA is TGTGCCTGGAGCCCGAGGGAGGGATACGAGCAGTACTTC. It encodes CAWSPREGYEQYF.

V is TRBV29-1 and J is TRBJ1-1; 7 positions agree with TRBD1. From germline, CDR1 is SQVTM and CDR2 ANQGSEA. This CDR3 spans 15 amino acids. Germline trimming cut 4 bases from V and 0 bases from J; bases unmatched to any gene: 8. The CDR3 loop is CSVAGQANMNTEAFF. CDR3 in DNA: TGCAGCGTTGCAGGACAGGCAAACATGAACACTGAAGCTTTCTTT.

The CDR3 region is CASSDLGAVYEQYF. DNA of the CDR3: TGTGCCAGCAGTGATCTGGGGGCGGTCTACGAGCAGTACTTC. The V and J genes are TRBV6-1 and TRBJ2-7; perhaps TRBD1 as D (6 bases). The CDR3 consists of 14 residues. Germline loops: CDR1 MNHNS, CDR2 SASEGT. V lost 3 bases and J lost 3, with 12 bases in between.

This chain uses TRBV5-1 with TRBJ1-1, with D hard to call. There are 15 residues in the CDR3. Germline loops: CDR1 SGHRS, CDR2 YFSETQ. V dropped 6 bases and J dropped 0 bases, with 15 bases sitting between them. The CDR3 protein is CASKSSLSMNTEAFF. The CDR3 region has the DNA TGCGCCAGCAAATCGAGTCTGAGCATGAACACTGAAGCTTTCTTT.

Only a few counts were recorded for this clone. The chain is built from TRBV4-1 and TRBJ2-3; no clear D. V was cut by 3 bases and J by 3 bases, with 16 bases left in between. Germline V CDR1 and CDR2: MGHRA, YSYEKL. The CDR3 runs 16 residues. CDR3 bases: TGCGCCAGCAGCCAGACGGAGATGGAACTGACAGATACGCAGTATTTT. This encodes CASSQTEMELTDTQYF.

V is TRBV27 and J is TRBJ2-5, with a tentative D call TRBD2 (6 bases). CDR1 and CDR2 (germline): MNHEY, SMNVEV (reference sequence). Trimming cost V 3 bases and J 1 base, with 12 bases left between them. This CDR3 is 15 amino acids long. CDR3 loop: CASSFGGNGQETQYF. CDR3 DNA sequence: TGTGCCAGCAGTTTTGGAGGGAACGGCCAAGAGACCCAGTACTTC.

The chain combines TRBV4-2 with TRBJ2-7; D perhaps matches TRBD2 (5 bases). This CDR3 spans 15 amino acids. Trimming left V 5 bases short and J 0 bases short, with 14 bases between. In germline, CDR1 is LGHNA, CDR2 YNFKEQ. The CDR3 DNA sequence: TGTGCCAGCAGCTTAATGACGGGAAGCTCCTACGAGCAGTACTTC. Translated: CASSLMTGSSYEQYF.

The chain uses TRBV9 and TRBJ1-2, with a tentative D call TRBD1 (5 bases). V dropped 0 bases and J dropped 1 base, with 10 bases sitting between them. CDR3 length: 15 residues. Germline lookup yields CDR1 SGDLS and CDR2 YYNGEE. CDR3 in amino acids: CASSVEDTVNYGYTF. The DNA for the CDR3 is TGTGCCAGCAGCGTAGAGGACACAGTTAACTATGGCTACACCTTC.

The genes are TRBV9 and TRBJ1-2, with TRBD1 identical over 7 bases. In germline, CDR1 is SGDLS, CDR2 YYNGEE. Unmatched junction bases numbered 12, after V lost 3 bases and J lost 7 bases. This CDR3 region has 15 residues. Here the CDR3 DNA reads TGTGCCAGCAGCGAACTTCAGGGGGTTTCGAGTGGCTACACCTTC. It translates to CASSELQGVSSGYTF.

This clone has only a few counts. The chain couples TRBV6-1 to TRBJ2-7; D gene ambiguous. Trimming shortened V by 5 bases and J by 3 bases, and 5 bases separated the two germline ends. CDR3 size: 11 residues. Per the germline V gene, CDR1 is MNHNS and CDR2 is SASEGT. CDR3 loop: CASSRDYEQYF. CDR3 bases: TGTGCCAGCAGTCGAGACTACGAGCAGTACTTC.

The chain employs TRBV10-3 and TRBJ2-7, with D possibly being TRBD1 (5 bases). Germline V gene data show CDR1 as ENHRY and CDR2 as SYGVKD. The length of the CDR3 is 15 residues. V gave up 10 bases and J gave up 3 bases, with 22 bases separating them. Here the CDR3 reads CATGQGVTESYEQYF. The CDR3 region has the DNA TGTGCCACAGGACAAGGAGTCACGGAGAGCTACGAGCAGTACTTC.